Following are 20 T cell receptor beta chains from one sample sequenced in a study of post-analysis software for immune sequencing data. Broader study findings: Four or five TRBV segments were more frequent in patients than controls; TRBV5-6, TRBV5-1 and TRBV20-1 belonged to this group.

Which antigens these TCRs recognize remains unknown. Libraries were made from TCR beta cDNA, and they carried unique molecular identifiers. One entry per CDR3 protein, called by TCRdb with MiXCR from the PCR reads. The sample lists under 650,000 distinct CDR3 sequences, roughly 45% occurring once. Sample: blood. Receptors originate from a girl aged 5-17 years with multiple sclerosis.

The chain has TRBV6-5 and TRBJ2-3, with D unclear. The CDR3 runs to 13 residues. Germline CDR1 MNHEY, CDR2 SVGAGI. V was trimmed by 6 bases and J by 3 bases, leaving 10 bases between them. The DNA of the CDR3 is TGTGCCAGCAGCCCTATGGGGACAGATACGCAGTATTTT. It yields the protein CASSPMGTDTQYF.

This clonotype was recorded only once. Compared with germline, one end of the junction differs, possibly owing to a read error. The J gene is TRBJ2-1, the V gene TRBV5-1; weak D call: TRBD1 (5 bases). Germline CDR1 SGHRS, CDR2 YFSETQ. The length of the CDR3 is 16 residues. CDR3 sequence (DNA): TGCGCCAGCAGCTTTCTTGGGCAGGGTAACGACAACGAGCAGTTCTTC. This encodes CASSFLGQGNDNEQFF.

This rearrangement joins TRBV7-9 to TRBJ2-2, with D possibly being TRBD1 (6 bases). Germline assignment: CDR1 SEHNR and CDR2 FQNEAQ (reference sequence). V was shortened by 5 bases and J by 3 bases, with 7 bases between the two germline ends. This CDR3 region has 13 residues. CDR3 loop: CASSPGDTGELFF. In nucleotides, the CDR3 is TGTGCCAGCAGCCCAGGGGACACCGGGGAGCTGTTTTTT.

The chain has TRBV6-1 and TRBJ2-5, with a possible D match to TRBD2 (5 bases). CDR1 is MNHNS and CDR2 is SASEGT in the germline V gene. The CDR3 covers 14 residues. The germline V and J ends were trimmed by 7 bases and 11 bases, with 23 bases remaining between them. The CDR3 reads CASILTRRAWEQYF. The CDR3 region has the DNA TGTGCCAGCATCCTCACGCGAAGGGCTTGGGAGCAGTACTTC.

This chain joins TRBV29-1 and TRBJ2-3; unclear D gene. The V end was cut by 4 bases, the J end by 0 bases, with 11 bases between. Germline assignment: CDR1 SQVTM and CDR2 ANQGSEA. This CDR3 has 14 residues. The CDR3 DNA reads TGCAGCGTTGGGCCGACCCACAGCACAGATACGCAGTATTTT. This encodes CSVGPTHSTDTQYF.

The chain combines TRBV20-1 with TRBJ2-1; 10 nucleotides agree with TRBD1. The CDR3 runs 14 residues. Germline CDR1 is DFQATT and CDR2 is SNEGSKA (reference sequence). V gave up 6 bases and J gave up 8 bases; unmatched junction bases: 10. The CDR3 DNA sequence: TGCAGTGCCGTAGGGGGGGGACAGGGGTATGAGCAGTTCTTC. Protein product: CSAVGGGQGYEQFF.

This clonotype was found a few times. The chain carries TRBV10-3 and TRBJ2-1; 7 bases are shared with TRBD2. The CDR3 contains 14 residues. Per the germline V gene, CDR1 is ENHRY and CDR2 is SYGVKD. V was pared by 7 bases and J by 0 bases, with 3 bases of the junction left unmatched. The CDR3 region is CAITSGSSYNEQFF. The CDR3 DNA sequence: TGTGCCATCACTAGCGGCAGCTCCTACAATGAGCAGTTCTTC.

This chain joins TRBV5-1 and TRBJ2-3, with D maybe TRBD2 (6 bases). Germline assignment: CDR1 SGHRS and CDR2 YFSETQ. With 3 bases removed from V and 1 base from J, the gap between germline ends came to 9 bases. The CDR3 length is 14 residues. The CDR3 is CASSSGLGTDTQYF. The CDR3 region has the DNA TGCGCCAGCAGCTCGGGACTTGGCACAGATACGCAGTATTTT.

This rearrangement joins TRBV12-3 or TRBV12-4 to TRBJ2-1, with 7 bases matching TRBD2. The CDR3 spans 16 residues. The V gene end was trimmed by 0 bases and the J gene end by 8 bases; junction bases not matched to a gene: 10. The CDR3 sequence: CASSLALAARGDEQFF. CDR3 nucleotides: TGTGCCAGCAGTTTAGCCCTAGCGGCCCGGGGGGATGAGCAGTTCTTC.

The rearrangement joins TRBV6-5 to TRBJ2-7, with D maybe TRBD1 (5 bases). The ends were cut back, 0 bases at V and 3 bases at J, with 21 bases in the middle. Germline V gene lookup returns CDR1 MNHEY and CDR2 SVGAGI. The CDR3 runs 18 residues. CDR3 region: CASSYSIGWGGQNYEQYF. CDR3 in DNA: TGTGCCAGCAGTTACTCTATTGGTTGGGGCGGTCAAAACTACGAGCAGTACTTC.

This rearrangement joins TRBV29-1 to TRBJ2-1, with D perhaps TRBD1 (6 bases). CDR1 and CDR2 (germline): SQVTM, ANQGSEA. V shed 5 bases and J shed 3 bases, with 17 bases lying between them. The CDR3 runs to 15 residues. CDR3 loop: CSVSLRDIFYNEQFF. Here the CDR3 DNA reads TGCAGCGTTTCTCTCCGGGACATATTCTACAATGAGCAGTTCTTC.

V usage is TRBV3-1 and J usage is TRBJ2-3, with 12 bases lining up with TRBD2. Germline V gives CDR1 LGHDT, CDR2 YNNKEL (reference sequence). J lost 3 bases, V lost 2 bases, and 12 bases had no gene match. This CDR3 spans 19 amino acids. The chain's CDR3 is CASSQLHLETSGSTDTQYF. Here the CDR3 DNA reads TGTGCCAGCAGCCAACTCCATCTCGAGACTAGCGGGAGTACAGATACGCAGTATTTT.

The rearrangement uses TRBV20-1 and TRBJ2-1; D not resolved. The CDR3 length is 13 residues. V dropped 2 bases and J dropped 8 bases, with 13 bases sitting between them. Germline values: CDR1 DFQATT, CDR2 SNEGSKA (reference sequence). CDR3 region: CSARKDLLDEQFF. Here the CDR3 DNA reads TGCAGTGCTAGAAAGGATCTATTAGATGAGCAGTTCTTC.

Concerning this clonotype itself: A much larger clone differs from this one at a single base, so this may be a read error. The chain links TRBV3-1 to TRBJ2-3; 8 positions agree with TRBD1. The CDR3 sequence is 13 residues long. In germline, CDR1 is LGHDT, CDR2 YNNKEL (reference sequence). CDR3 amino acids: CASSHQGTGTQYF. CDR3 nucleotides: TGTGCCAGCAGCCATCAGGGGACAGGTACGCAGTATTTT.

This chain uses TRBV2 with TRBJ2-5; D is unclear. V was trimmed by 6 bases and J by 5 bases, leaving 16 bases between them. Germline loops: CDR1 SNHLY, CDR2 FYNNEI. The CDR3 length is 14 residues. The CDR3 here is CASSALGQKETQYF. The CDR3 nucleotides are TGTGCCAGCAGCGCCCTGGGCCAGAAGGAGACCCAGTACTTC.

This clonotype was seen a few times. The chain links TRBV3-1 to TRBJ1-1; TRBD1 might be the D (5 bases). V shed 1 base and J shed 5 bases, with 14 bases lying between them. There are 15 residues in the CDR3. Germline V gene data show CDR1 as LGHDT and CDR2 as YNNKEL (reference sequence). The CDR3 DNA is TGTGCCAGCAGCCAAGGGGGCAGGGCCGGGACTGAAGCTTTCTTT. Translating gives CASSQGGRAGTEAFF.

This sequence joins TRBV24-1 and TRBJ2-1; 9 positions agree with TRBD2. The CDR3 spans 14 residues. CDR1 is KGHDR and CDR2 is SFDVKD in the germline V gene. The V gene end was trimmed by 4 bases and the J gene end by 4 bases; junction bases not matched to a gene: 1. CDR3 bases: TGTGCCACCAGTGAAGCGGGGGGATACAATGAGCAGTTCTTC. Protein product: CATSEAGGYNEQFF.

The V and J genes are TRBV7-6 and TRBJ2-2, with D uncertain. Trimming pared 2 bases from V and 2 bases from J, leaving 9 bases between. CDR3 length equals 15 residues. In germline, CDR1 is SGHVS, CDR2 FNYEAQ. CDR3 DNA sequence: TGTGCCAGCAGCTTAATCAGGACCAACACCGGGGAGCTGTTTTTT. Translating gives CASSLIRTNTGELFF.

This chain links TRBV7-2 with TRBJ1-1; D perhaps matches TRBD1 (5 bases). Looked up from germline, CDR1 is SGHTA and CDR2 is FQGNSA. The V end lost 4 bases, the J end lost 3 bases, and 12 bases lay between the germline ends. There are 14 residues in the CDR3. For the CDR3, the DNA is TGTGCCAGCAGCTCCCCTGACAGTTACACTGAAGCTTTCTTT. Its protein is CASSSPDSYTEAFF.

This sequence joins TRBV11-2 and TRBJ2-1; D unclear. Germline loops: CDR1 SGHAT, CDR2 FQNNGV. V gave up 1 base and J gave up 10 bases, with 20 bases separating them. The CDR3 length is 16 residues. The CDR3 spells CASSLALGELSSEQFF. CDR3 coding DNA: TGTGCCAGCAGCTTAGCGCTCGGCGAACTCTCGAGCGAGCAGTTCTTC.